This T cell receptor (beta chain) was recorded in a study of T cells in Graves' hyperthyroidism and ophthalmopathy. Study-level results: Also found in blood were most expanded thyroid clonotypes above 0.001.

This clonotype was detected ten times or more. Its specificity is not known. It was RNA transcripts that yielded the amplified TCR beta CDR3 regions. The HTBI primer set drove a first-round RT-PCR of the TCR CDR3. From the multiplex PCR reads, TCRdb called clonotypes with MiXCR, one entry per CDR3 protein. The data show about 340,000 distinct CDR3 sequences, roughly 23% seen once. With a duration under 2 months, the hyperthyroidism was newly diagnosed in patients aged 18 to 65. The PBMCs had their origin in around 9.1 ml of fresh peripheral blood. The V and J ends lost 4 bases and 1 base respectively, with 7 bases between them. CDR3 length equals 14 residues. Germline CDR1 and CDR2: SGHTA and FQGTGA.

Sequenced sample: blood. The rearrangement links TRBV7-3 to TRBJ2-2; D is unclear. The receptor was derived from a woman aged 45-59 years with Graves' hyperthyroidism. The CDR3 reads CASSWMGNTGELFF. In DNA form, the CDR3 reads TGTGCCAGCAGCTGGATGGGGAACACCGGGGAGCTGTTTTTT.